The rows below give T cell receptor beta chains drawn from one sample of a study of shared clonotypes between healthy human individuals. TCRdb's copy holds only in-frame clones and misses some; the assay was immunoSEQ multiplex PCR. This table has 600,000 to 800,000 clones, over 55% appearing once. The material sequenced was memory CD4+ T cells sorted from blood. These receptor sequences come from a young woman in good health. The CDR3 runs from the conserved cysteine through the conserved F or W. Each record gives: V gene, J gene, CDR3 protein.

TRBV4-1,TRBJ2-5,CASGREETQYF
TRBV5-1,TRBJ1-1,CASSLGQGYVEAFF
TRBV5-1,TRBJ1-1,CASSLAHGQGALLNTEAFF
TRBV19,TRBJ2-6,CASMMGSGANVLTF
TRBV5-5,TRBJ1-2,CASRLITGTSGYTF
TRBV7-2,TRBJ1-1,CASSSPPATGRTEAFF
TRBV10-3,TRBJ1-1,CAISETAGLGNTEAFF
TRBV29-1,TRBJ2-1,CSVEAVGHSPYNEQFF
TRBV19,TRBJ1-1,CASRTQRNTEAFF
TRBV15,TRBJ2-5,CATSRRLAGDETQYF
TRBV7-2,TRBJ1-2,CASSLAYGSGGYTF
TRBV5-1,TRBJ2-3,CASSPTGVGRTDTQYF
TRBV14,TRBJ2-7,CASSHWTGGLEQYF
TRBV5-1,TRBJ1-1,CASSLRGANTEAFF
TRBV19,TRBJ1-2,CASTRTGPANYGYTF
TRBV27,TRBJ2-1,CASRIAGGYREQFF
TRBV7-2,TRBJ2-1,CASSDPDEQFF
TRBV14,TRBJ1-2,CASSLTGLISYGYTF
TRBV7-3,TRBJ1-1,CASSPGYMNTEAFF
TRBV28,TRBJ2-7,CATNLAGLTTYEQYF
TRBV11-2,TRBJ1-2,CASSFLQGSQGYTF
TRBV29-1,TRBJ2-7,CSVSRDTSSYEQYF
TRBV5-4,TRBJ2-1,CASSGLAGGEQFF
TRBV5-4,TRBJ1-1,CASSFDTAGAFF
TRBV5-5,TRBJ2-2,CASSRGQLPRTGELFF
TRBV5-4,TRBJ2-3,CASSFPDLVDTQYF
TRBV5-6,TRBJ2-2,CASTSYGLNTGELFF
TRBV11-1,TRBJ2-7,CASSLGGAGSYEQYF
TRBV6-6,TRBJ2-1,CASSYIAGADEQFF
TRBV5-6,TRBJ2-2,CASSYSGSGAGELFF
TRBV4-2,TRBJ2-4,CASSQDWGAGENIQYF
TRBV9,TRBJ2-5,CASSVTQLWGETQYF
TRBV19,TRBJ2-5,CASAALEGGSGETQYF
TRBV5-1,TRBJ1-1,CASSHPGPNTEAFF
TRBV28,TRBJ2-5,CASSPHAGGPLETQYF
TRBV30,TRBJ1-4,CAWSVGDRTDSEKLFF
TRBV18,TRBJ2-7,CASSPRPPGLAFIAVYEQYF
TRBV6-1,TRBJ1-5,CASSEGPGAHQPQHF
TRBV19,TRBJ2-7,CASSNTGNFDYEQYF
TRBV2,TRBJ1-1,CASSVAGRGTEAFF
TRBV7-9,TRBJ1-3,CASSSLNAGNTIYF
TRBV7-2,TRBJ2-3,CASSGDFSTDTQYF
TRBV10-2,TRBJ2-7,CASSEILAGGEQYF
TRBV20-1,TRBJ2-3,CSAPTWGSQYF
TRBV5-1,TRBJ2-2,CASSLNGDGTGELFF
TRBV28,TRBJ1-4,CASSWGTVNEKLFF
TRBV27,TRBJ2-5,CASSMTNPGTSGRGETQYF
TRBV25-1,TRBJ1-1,CASSFTNTEAFF
TRBV6-5,TRBJ2-2,CASSSASGLPGELFF
TRBV9,TRBJ2-1,CASSVGGGPPSYNEQFF
TRBV18,TRBJ1-5,CASSQNQESNQPQHF
TRBV2,TRBJ1-1,CASTPLVLNTEAFF
TRBV27,TRBJ2-1,CASRSGAGPYNEQFF
TRBV13,TRBJ2-1,CASSLKPFNEQFF
TRBV27,TRBJ2-7,CASSLSLAGGTYEQYF
TRBV2,TRBJ2-1,CASELQGREQFF
TRBV28,TRBJ2-5,CASSRDRARVETQYF
TRBV5-1,TRBJ2-2,CASSLGGRANTGELFF
TRBV6-6,TRBJ2-3,CASSHRGTDTQYF
TRBV28,TRBJ1-4,CASSSRVGNEKLFF